These 25 T cell receptor beta chains were all obtained from the same sample, sequenced in a study of T cell responses to AZD1222 COVID-19 vaccine. Clones were sequenced by immunoSEQ multiplex PCR, and TCRdb holds only the in-frame ones, with some missing. The repertoire holds about 45,000 clones, 75% to 90% seen once, with about 20% in the top ten. The sequencing used peripheral blood, collected 28 days after the second AZD1222 dose. These receptors all stem from an adult who received the AZD1222 COVID-19 vaccine.

This clone came up a few times. This rearrangement joins TRBV2 to TRBJ2-5, with 7 bases that match TRBD1. After removal of 7 bases from V and 5 bases from J, the junction contained 10 bases not matched to a gene. The germline V gene has CDR1 SNHLY and CDR2 FYNNEI. This CDR3 spans 14 amino acids. CDR3 in amino acids: CASTSRGFGETQYF. CDR3 nucleotide sequence: TGTGCCAGCACTTCCAGGGGGTTTGGGGAGACCCAGTACTTC. Looking up the rest from reference TRBV2 and TRBJ2-5 gives the full variable domain: EPEVTQTPSHQVTQMGQEVILRCVPISNHLYFYWYRQILGQKVEFLVSFYNNEISEKSEIFDDQFSVERPDGSNFTLKIRSTKLEDSAMYFCASTSRGFGETQYFGPGTRLLVL.

The rearrangement links TRBV25-1 to TRBJ1-4; 7 bases align to TRBD1. The CDR3 is made up of 17 amino acids. V was clipped by 0 bases and J by 5 bases; unmatched bases: 9. CDR1 is MGHDK, CDR2 SYGVNS, per germline. The CDR3 region has the DNA TGTGCCAGCAGTGAATATGCCGGGACAGCAAAGAATGAAAAACTGTTTTTT. Translation: CASSEYAGTAKNEKLFF.

The CDR3: CASSPGQNYNSPLHF. CDR3 in DNA: TGTGCCAGCAGTCCGGGACAGAACTATAATTCACCCCTCCACTTT. V usage is TRBV27 and J usage is TRBJ1-6; 7 nucleotides line up with TRBD1. The trim removed 5 bases at V and 3 bases at J, leaving 4 bases unmatched. The CDR3 loop spans 15 amino acids. The germline V gene encodes CDR1 MNHEY and CDR2 SMNVEV (reference sequence).

The chain is built from TRBV7-9 and TRBJ2-7, with D hard to call. V lost 6 bases and J lost 1, with 10 bases in between. The CDR3 is made up of 13 amino acids. Looked up from germline, CDR1 is SEHNR and CDR2 is FQNEAQ (reference sequence). In DNA form, the CDR3 reads TGTGCCAGCAGACGAGGAGATTCCTACGAGCAGTACTTC. Encoded protein: CASRRGDSYEQYF.

This sequence joins TRBV2 and TRBJ1-5; a possible D gene is TRBD1 (5 bases). This CDR3 contains 15 residues. V was clipped by 4 bases and J by 1 base, with 11 bases between them. The germline gives CDR1 SNHLY, CDR2 FYNNEI. CDR3 nucleotide sequence: TGTGCCAGCAGTGGGGGGATCCGAAGCAATCAGCCCCAGCATTTT. Protein product: CASSGGIRSNQPQHF.

V and J are TRBV7-2 and TRBJ1-6, with D unclear. The germline V gene has CDR1 SGHTA and CDR2 FQGNSA. The CDR3 extends over 15 amino acids. With 4 bases removed from V and 0 bases from J, the gap between germline ends came to 7 bases. The CDR3 here is CASSSGLSYNSPLHF. Written as DNA, the CDR3 is TGTGCCAGCAGCTCAGGCCTCTCCTATAATTCACCCCTCCACTTT.

The CDR3 DNA sequence: TGTGCCAGCAGCTTAGTCGGGGTACGTCAGCCCCAGCATTTT. Its translation: CASSLVGVRQPQHF. This chain connects TRBV7-2 to TRBJ1-5; D unclear. The CDR3 has 14 residues. Germline CDR1 is SGHTA and CDR2 is FQGNSA. Deletions cut 1 base from V and 6 bases from J, with 10 bases between.

This chain joins TRBV7-2 and TRBJ2-1, with D unresolved. CDR3 length: 11 amino acids. Trimming took 6 bases from V and 8 from J, leaving 8 bases between them. Germline CDR1 reads SGHTA; CDR2 reads FQGNSA. CDR3 DNA: TGTGCCAGCAGTCCAAAATATGAGCAGTTCTTC. Protein: CASSPKYEQFF.

V gene TRBV23-1 combines with J gene TRBJ2-2, with 9 bases lining up with TRBD2. TRBV23-1 is placed among ORFs of uncertain function. Losses at the gene ends were 0 bases for V and 4 bases for J; bases not matched to a gene: 3. The CDR3 loop spans 16 amino acids. CDR3 DNA: TGCGCCAGCAGTCAATCCTGGCGGGGGGGCACCGGGGAGCTGTTTTTT. Amino acid sequence: CASSQSWRGGTGELFF.

V is TRBV6-5 and J is TRBJ1-2; D unresolved. Germline V gives CDR1 MNHEY, CDR2 SVGAGI. Between the trimmed V and J ends, which lost 7 bases and 6 bases, there was a span of 15 bases. The length of the CDR3 is 13 residues. Here the CDR3 reads CASMEVGLDGYTF. The DNA of the CDR3 is TGTGCCAGCATGGAAGTCGGGCTGGATGGCTACACCTTC.

This clone was detected only once. The CDR3 spells CASREGARGELFF. CDR3 coding DNA: TGTGCCAGCAGGGAAGGGGCGCGCGGGGAGCTGTTTTTT. The V gene is TRBV7-3, the J gene TRBJ2-2; D is perhaps TRBD1 (5 bases). V was trimmed by 6 bases and J by 7 bases, leaving 12 bases between them. The germline gives CDR1 SGHTA, CDR2 FQGTGA. This CDR3 spans 13 amino acids.

This chain links TRBV28 with TRBJ1-2; 7 bases match TRBD1. This CDR3 spans 15 amino acids. Germline V lookup: CDR1 MDHEN, CDR2 SYDVKM. The J segment lost 2 bases and the V segment lost 3 bases, leaving 6 bases of the junction unmatched. CDR3 sequence (DNA): TGTGCCAGCAGTTTGGGGGCAGGGGGGAACTATGGCTACACCTTC. Protein sequence: CASSLGAGGNYGYTF.

This clone was found a few times. This chain links TRBV4-2 with TRBJ1-3; D is unclear. Trimming shortened V by 4 bases and J by 4 bases, and 14 bases separated the two germline ends. The CDR3 consists of 15 residues. Germline V gene sequence: CDR1 LGHNA, CDR2 YNFKEQ. The CDR3 nucleotides are TGTGCCAGCAGCCCGGACGGTGGCCCGGGAAACACCATATATTTT. It translates to CASSPDGGPGNTIYF.

The V and J genes are TRBV15 and TRBJ1-2; TRBD1 matches at 8 bases. This CDR3 is built from 14 residues. The trim removed 8 bases at V and 2 bases at J, leaving 7 bases unmatched. Per germline, CDR1 LNHNV and CDR2 YYDKDF (reference sequence). CDR3 in amino acids: CATHSRTGNYGYTF. DNA for the CDR3: TGTGCCACCCACTCAAGGACAGGGAACTATGGCTACACCTTC.

This chain uses TRBV5-1 with TRBJ1-2; tentatively, D is TRBD1 (6 bases). Germline loops: CDR1 SGHRS, CDR2 YFSETQ. The CDR3 totals 17 residues. V lost 0 bases, J lost 1 base, and 16 bases lay in between. CDR3 residues: CASSLALGRQDNYGYTF. CDR3 sequence (DNA): TGCGCCAGCAGCTTGGCCTTGGGCAGACAGGATAACTATGGCTACACCTTC.

The rearrangement links TRBV5-1 to TRBJ2-1; TRBD2 agrees at 9 bases. Trimming removed 0 bases from V and 13 bases from J; junction bases left unmatched: 8. Germline V gives CDR1 SGHRS, CDR2 YFSETQ. The CDR3 sequence is 14 residues long. The CDR3 nucleotides are TGCGCCAGCAGCTTGGCCTGGCGGGGGGGCCAACAGTTCTTC. Encoded protein: CASSLAWRGGQQFF.

The rearrangement uses TRBV4-2 and TRBJ2-3, with D possibly TRBD2 on 6 matching bases. CDR1 LGHNA and CDR2 YNFKEQ come from the germline V gene. The CDR3 is made up of 16 amino acids. Trimming shortened V by 0 bases and J by 5 bases, and 15 bases separated the two germline ends. In nucleotides, the CDR3 is TGTGCCAGCAGCCAAGAAGCTGTTATCGGGGGAGATACGCAGTATTTT. Its protein product is CASSQEAVIGGDTQYF.

This chain joins TRBV28 and TRBJ2-1, with D possibly being TRBD2 (7 bases). The CDR3 is 13 amino acids. CDR1 is MDHEN, CDR2 SYDVKM, per germline. With 7 bases removed from V and 7 bases from J, the gap between germline ends came to 14 bases. The CDR3 coding sequence is TGTGCCAGCAAGGGAGGGGGGCAAAATGAGCAGTTCTTC. This gives the protein CASKGGGQNEQFF.

The chain is built from TRBV7-8 and TRBJ1-5, with D possibly matching TRBD1 (5 bases). This CDR3 is 15 amino acids long. The V gene's germline CDR1 is SGHVS and CDR2 FQNEAQ. V lost 2 bases, J lost 2 bases, and 10 bases lay in between. CDR3 coding DNA: TGTGCCAGCAGCTTACTAGCGACAGGCAATCAGCCCCAGCATTTT. Protein product: CASSLLATGNQPQHF.

The chain employs TRBV28 and TRBJ1-2, with TRBD1 as a possible D gene (5 bases). Germline lookup yields CDR1 MDHEN and CDR2 SYDVKM. This CDR3 comprises 14 residues. V dropped 10 bases and J dropped 5 bases, with 20 bases sitting between them. The CDR3 bases are TGTGCCACTATTATGGGTGGGGCGACTTATGGCTACACCTTC. Its translation is CATIMGGATYGYTF.

The chain carries TRBV10-3 and TRBJ2-7, with D uncertain. The CDR3 loop spans 15 amino acids. CDR1 and CDR2 (germline): ENHRY, SYGVKD. Trimming removed 2 bases from V and 2 bases from J, with 13 bases in between. The CDR3 region is CAISEPRGRPYEQYF. CDR3 sequence (DNA): TGTGCCATCAGTGAGCCTCGCGGACGTCCCTACGAGCAGTACTTC.

V and J are TRBV7-9 and TRBJ1-2; D gene ambiguous. CDR3 length: 12 amino acids. Germline CDR1 reads SEHNR; CDR2 reads FQNEAQ (reference sequence). The germline V and J ends were trimmed by 5 bases and 6 bases, with 10 bases remaining between them. The CDR3 here is CASSPGRDGYTF. The CDR3 bases are TGTGCCAGCAGCCCCGGGAGGGATGGCTACACCTTC.

The chain employs TRBV2 and TRBJ1-1; the D gene is possibly TRBD1 (5 bases). V lost 5 bases, J lost 4 bases, and 14 bases lay in between. In germline, CDR1 is SNHLY, CDR2 FYNNEI. The CDR3 sequence is 14 residues long. The DNA for the CDR3 is TGTGCCAGCAGTCGGGACGAAGTATCCACTGAAGCTTTCTTT. Encoded protein: CASSRDEVSTEAFF.

The chain combines TRBV3-1 (or the pseudogene TRBV3-2) with TRBJ1-6; D possibly corresponds to TRBD1 (5 bases). V was clipped by 0 bases and J by 10 bases, with 13 bases between them. Looked up from germline, CDR1 is LGHDT and CDR2 is YNNKEL (reference sequence). CDR3 size: 15 residues. CDR3 coding DNA: TGTGCCAGCAGCCAAGACAGGGTACGGGACTCACCCCTCCACTTT. Translation gives CASSQDRVRDSPLHF.

This clone was detected only once. The J gene is TRBJ1-6, the V gene TRBV5-4; D perhaps matches TRBD1 (6 bases). The V end lost 4 bases, the J end lost 9 bases, and 20 bases lay between the germline ends. Germline V CDR1 and CDR2: SGHNT, YYREEE (reference sequence). This CDR3 contains 16 residues. Written as DNA, the CDR3 is TGTGCCAGCAGCCCCCAGACAGGAGGTGTAGTTTCACCCCTCCACTTT. It specifies CASSPQTGGVVSPLHF.